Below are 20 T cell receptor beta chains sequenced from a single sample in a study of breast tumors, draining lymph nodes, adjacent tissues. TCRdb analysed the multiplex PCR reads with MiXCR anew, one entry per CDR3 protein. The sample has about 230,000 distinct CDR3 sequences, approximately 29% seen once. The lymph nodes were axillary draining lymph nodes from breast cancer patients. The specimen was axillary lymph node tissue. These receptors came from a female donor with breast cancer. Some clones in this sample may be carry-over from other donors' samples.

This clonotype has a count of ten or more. CDR3 sequence: CASSPTTGNNQPQHF. In nucleotides, the CDR3 is TGCGCCAGCAGCCCAACAACCGGGAATAATCAGCCCCAGCATTTT. V gene TRBV4-1 combines with J gene TRBJ1-5; D unclear. Germline CDR1 reads MGHRA; CDR2 reads YSYEKL. This CDR3 is 15 amino acids long. Trimming took off 4 bases at V and 4 bases at J, with 14 bases between the two ends.

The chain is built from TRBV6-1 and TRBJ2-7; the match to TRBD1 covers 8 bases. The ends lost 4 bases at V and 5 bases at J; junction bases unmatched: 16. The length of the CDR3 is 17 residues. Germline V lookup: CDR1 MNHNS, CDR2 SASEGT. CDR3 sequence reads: CASSGKGGRTGFDEQYF. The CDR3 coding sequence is TGTGCCAGCAGTGGAAAGGGCGGCCGGACAGGGTTTGACGAGCAGTACTTC.

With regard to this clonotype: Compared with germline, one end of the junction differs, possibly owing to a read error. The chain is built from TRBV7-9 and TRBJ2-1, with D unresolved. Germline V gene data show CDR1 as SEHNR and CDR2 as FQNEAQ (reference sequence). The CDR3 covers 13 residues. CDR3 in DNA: TGTGCCTGCAGCACTACCCTAAGTTATGAGCAGTTCTTC. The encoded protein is CACSTTLSYEQFF.

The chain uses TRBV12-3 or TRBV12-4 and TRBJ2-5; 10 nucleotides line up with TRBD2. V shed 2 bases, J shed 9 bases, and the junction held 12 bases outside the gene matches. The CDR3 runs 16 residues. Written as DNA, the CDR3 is TGTGCCAGCAGTTTAATTCCCGGGACTAGCGTTTTCCCCCAGTACTTC. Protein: CASSLIPGTSVFPQYF.

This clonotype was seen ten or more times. CDR3 sequence: CASSSQGGQPQHF. CDR3 nucleotides: TGTGCCAGCAGCTCACAGGGTGGGCAGCCCCAGCATTTT. The chain joins TRBV7-6 to TRBJ1-5; D might be TRBD1 (6 bases). This CDR3 is built from 13 residues. Looked up from germline, CDR1 is SGHVS and CDR2 is FNYEAQ. V lost 4 bases to trimming and J lost 7 bases, with 11 bases between them.

The CDR3 sequence is CASSLQTGGEKLFF. CDR3 nucleotide sequence: TGTGCCAGCAGCCTACAGACAGGGGGCGAAAAACTGTTTTTT. This chain links TRBV7-8 with TRBJ1-4; 10 bases fit TRBD1. From germline, CDR1 is SGHVS and CDR2 FQNEAQ. This CDR3 has 14 residues. After removal of 5 bases from V and 8 bases from J, the junction contained 5 bases not matched to a gene.

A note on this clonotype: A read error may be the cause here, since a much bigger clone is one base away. In DNA form, the CDR3 reads TGTGCCAGCAGCCCGACTAGTTTTCCCACCTACAATGCGCAGTTCTTC. It specifies CASSPTSFPTYNAQFF. The chain recombines TRBV9 with TRBJ2-1; tentatively, D is TRBD2 (6 bases). The CDR3 is made up of 16 amino acids. Germline loops: CDR1 SGDLS, CDR2 YYNGEE.

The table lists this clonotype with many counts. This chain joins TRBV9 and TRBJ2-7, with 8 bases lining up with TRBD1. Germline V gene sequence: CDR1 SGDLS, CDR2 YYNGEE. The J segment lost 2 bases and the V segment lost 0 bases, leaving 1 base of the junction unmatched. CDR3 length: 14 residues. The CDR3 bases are TGTGCCAGCAGCGTAGGACAGGGGACCTACGAGCAGTACTTC. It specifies CASSVGQGTYEQYF.

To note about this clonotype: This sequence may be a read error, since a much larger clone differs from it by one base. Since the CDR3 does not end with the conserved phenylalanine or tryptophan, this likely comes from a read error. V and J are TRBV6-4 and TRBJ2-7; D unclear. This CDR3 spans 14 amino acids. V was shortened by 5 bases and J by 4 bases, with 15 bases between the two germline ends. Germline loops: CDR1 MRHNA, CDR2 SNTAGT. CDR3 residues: CASSHGQAVYEQYY. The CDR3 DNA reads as TGTGCCAGCAGTCACGGGCAGGCTGTATACGAGCAGTACTAC.

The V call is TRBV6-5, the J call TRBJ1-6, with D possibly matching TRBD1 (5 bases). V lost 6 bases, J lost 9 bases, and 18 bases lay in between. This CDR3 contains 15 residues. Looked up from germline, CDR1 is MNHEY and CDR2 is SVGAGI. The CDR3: CASRSGHPGISPLHF. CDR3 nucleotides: TGTGCCAGCAGGTCCGGACACCCGGGCATTTCACCCCTCCACTTT.

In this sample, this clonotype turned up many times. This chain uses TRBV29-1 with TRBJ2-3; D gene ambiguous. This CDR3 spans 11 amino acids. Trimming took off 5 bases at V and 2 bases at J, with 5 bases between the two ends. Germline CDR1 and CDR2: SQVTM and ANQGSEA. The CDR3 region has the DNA TGCAGCGTTAGGCACACAGATACGCAGTATTTT. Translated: CSVRHTDTQYF.

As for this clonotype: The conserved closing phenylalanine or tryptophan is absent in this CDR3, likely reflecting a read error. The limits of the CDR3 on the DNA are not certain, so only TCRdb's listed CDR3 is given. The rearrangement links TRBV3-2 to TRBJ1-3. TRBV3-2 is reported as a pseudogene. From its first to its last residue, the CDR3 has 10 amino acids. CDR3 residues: CASSQDQLLA.

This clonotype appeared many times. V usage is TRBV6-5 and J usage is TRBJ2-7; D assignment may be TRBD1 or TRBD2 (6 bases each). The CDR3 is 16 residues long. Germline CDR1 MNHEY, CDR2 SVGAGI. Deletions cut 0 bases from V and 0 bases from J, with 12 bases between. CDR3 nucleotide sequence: TGTGCCAGCAGTTACTCAGGGGGGCTGAACTCCTACGAGCAGTACTTC. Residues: CASSYSGGLNSYEQYF.

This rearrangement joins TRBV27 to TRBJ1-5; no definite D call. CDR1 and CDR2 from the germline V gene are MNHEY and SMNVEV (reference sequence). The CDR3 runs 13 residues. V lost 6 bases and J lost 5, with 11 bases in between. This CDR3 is CASRSGVDQPQHF. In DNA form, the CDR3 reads TGTGCCAGCAGATCCGGGGTCGATCAGCCCCAGCATTTT.

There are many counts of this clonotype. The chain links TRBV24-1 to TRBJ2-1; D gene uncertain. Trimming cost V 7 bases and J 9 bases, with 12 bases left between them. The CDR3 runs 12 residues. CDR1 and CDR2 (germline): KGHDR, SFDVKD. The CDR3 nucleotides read TGTGCCACCAGCGCAGACTCCGGTGAGCAGTTCTTC. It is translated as CATSADSGEQFF.

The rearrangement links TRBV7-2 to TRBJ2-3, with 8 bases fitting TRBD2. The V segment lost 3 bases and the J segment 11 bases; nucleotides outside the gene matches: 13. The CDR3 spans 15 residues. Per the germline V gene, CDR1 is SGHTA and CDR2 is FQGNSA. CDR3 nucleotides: TGTGCCAGCAGCTTCCGGGCGGGAGGCTCATTTGAGCAGTATTTT. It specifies CASSFRAGGSFEQYF.

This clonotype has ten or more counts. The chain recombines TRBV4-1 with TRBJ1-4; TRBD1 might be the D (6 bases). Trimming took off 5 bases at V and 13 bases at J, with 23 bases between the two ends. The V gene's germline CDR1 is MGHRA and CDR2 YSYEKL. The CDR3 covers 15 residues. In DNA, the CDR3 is TGCGCCAGCAGCAAACGGGACACCGACCGTAGCCGACTGTTTTTT. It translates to CASSKRDTDRSRLFF.

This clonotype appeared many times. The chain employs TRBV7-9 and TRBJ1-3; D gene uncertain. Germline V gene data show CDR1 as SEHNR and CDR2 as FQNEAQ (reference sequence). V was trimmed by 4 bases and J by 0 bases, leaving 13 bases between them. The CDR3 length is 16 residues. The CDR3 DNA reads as TGTGCCAGCAGCTCGAAGGCCAGACTCTCTGGAAACACCATATATTTT. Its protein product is CASSSKARLSGNTIYF.

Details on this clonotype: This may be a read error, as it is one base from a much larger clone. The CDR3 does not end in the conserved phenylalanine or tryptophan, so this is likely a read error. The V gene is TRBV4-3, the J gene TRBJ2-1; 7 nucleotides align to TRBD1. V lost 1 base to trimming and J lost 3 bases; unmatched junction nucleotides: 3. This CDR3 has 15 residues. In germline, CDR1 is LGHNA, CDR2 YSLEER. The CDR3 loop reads CASSQATGLYNEQFL. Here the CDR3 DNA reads TGCGCCAGCAGCCAAGCGACAGGGCTCTACAATGAGCAGTTCTTA.

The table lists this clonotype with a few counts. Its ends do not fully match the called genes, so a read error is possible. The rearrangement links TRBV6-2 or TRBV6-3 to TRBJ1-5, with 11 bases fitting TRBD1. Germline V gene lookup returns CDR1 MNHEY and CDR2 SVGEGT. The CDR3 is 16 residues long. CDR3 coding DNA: TGTGCCAGCAGTCACTCCGGGGACAGGGGGTTTGGGCCCCAGCATTTT. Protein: CASSHSGDRGFGPQHF.